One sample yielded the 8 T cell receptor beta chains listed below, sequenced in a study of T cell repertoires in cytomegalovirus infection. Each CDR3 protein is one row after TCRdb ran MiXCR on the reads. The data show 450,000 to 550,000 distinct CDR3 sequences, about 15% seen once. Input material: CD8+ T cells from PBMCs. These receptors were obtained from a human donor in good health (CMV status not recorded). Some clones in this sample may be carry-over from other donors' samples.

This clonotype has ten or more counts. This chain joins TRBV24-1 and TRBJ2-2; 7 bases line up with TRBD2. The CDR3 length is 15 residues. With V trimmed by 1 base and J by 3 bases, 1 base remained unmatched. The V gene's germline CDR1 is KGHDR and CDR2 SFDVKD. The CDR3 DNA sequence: TGTGCCACCAGTGATTTCGCGGGAGACACCGGGGAGCTGTTTTTT. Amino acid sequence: CATSDFAGDTGELFF.

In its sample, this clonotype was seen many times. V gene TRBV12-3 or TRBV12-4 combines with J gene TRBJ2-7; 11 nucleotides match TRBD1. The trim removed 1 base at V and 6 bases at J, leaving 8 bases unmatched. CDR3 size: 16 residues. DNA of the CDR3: TGTGCCAGCAGTTTAGTCCCCGGGACAGGGGGGAGCGAGCAGTACTTC. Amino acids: CASSLVPGTGGSEQYF.

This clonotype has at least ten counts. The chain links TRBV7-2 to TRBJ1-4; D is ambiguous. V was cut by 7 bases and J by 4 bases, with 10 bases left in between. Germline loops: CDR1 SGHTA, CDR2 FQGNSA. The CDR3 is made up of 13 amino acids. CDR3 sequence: CASTRHLNEKLFF. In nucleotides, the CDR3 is TGTGCCAGCACCCGTCATCTTAATGAAAAACTGTTTTTT.

The CDR3 sequence: CASSERTANTEAFF. In DNA, the CDR3 is TGTGCCAGCAGTGAGAGGACGGCTAACACTGAAGCTTTCTTT. The V gene is TRBV2, the J gene TRBJ1-1; D remains ambiguous. Germline V gene lookup returns CDR1 SNHLY and CDR2 FYNNEI. The CDR3 contains 14 residues. Deletions cut 3 bases from V and 2 bases from J, with 10 bases between.

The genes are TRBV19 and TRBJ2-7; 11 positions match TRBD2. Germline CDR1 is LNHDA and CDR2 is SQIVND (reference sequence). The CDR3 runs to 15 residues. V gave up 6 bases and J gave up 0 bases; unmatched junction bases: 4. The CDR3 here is CASRPGLADSYEQYF. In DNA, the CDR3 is TGTGCCAGTAGGCCGGGACTAGCGGACTCCTACGAGCAGTACTTC.

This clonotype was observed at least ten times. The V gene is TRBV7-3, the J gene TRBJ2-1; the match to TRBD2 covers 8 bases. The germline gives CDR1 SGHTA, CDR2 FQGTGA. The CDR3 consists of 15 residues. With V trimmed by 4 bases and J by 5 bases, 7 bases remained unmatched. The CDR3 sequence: CASSSGLDVNNEQFF. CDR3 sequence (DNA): TGTGCCAGCAGCTCGGGACTAGATGTAAACAATGAGCAGTTCTTC.

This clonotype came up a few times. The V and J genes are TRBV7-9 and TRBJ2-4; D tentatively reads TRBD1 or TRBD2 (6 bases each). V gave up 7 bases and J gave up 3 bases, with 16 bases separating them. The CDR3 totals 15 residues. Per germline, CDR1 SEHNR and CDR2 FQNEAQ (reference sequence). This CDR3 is CASKSAGGGKNIQYF. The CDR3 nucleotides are TGTGCCAGCAAGTCCGCCGGAGGGGGCAAAAACATTCAGTACTTC.

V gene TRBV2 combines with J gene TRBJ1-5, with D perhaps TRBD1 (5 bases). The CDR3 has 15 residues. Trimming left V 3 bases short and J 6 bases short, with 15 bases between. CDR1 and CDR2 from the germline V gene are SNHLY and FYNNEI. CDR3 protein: CASSEGQGIGQPQHF. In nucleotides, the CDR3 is TGTGCCAGCAGTGAGGGGCAGGGAATCGGTCAGCCCCAGCATTTT.